This T cell receptor (beta chain) was obtained from a study of identical twins. This clonotype was recorded once. Via MiXCR, TCRdb re-called the 5' RACE reads, giving one row per CDR3 protein. Of 600,000 to 700,000 distinct CDR3 sequences listed, 21% are singletons. These records were also assigned to another study, of T cells expressing NK-cell markers. That investigation notes: Once again these clonotypes came out on top in the CD3+CD56-NKG2C+ fraction of several donors.

This receptor was obtained from a young woman in good health. Material: PBMCs.

CDR3 loop: CASSGGGSLTLLIYEQYF. CDR3 nucleotides: TGCGCCAGCAGCGGTGGTGGCAGCCTTACACTCTTAATCTACGAGCAGTACTTC. The chain combines TRBV5-1 with TRBJ2-7; no clear D. The CDR3 length is 18 residues. From germline, CDR1 is SGHRS and CDR2 YFSETQ. Trimming removed 4 bases at V and 3 bases at J, with 26 bases between.